Sequencing of this TCR beta chain was carried out in a study of T cell responses to AZD1222 COVID-19 vaccine. For this clone: Its antigen is undetermined.

Findings and caveats of the study: Spike-specific TCR breadth and depth both grew after two AZD1222 doses. Most donors were white British, females outnumbered males, and clonal diversity was possibly underestimated. Vaccine-related CD4 TCRs covered spike, predominating at 160-218 and 743-854.

V dropped 3 bases and J dropped 1 base, with 13 bases sitting between them. This CDR3 is 16 amino acids long. The germline gives CDR1 SGDLS, CDR2 YYNGEE. Sequencing used immunoSEQ multiplex PCR; TCRdb keeps in-frame clones, though not all of them. The sample lists some 200,000 clones, around 90% occurring once. The chain carries TRBV9 and TRBJ2-2; no firm D call. The TCR comes from an adult in good health. The sequences come from peripheral blood, collected on day 0 of AZD1222 vaccination. This CDR3 is CASSAHAGENTGELFF. DNA for the CDR3: TGTGCCAGCAGCGCCCACGCAGGCGAGAACACCGGGGAGCTGTTTTTT.